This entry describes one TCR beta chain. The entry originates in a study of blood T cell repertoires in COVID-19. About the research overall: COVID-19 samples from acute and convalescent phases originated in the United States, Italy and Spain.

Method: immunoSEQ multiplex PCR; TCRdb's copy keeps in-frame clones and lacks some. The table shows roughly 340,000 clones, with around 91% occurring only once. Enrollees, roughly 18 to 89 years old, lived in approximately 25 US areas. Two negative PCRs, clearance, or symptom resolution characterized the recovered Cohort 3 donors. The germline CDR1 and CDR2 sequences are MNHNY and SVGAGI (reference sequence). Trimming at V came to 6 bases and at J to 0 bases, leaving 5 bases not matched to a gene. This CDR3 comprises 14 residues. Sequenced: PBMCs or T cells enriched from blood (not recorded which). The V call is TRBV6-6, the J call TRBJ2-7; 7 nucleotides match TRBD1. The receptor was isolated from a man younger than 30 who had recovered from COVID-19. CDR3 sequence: CASRPQGNSYEQYF. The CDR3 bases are TGTGCCAGCAGGCCACAGGGGAACTCCTACGAGCAGTACTTC.